The 16 T cell receptor beta chains presented below share a single source sample, sequenced in a study of T cell changes during pregnancy in multiple sclerosis. The method was immunoSEQ multiplex PCR; TCRdb's version includes in-frame clones alone and lacks a portion of them. The sample consists of tens of thousands of clones, roughly 90% of them appearing once. Sequences were derived from peripheral blood, sampled after pregnancy. These receptor sequences come from a female donor in good health, enrolled as a control in a pregnancy study.

Here the CDR3 reads CASSLGGAGKNIQYF. In nucleotides, the CDR3 is TGCGCCAGCAGCTTAGGAGGGGCGGGCAAAAACATTCAGTACTTC. The V gene is TRBV5-1, the J gene TRBJ2-4; D is possibly TRBD2 (6 bases). The germline V gene encodes CDR1 SGHRS and CDR2 YFSETQ. This CDR3 has 15 residues. Trimming pared 2 bases from V and 3 bases from J, leaving 12 bases between.

This clone was counted once. V usage is TRBV25-1 and J usage is TRBJ2-2; 9 bases map to TRBD1. Per germline, CDR1 MGHDK and CDR2 SYGVNS. V shed 6 bases, J shed 4 bases, and the junction held 3 bases outside the gene matches. This CDR3 spans 14 amino acids. The CDR3 bases are TGTGCCAGCAGCCCGACAGGGGGCACCGGGGAGCTGTTTTTT. Protein sequence: CASSPTGGTGELFF. Full variable domain (remainder filled in from reference TRBV25-1 and TRBJ2-2): EADIYQTPRYLVIGTGKKITLECSQTMGHDKMYWYQQDPGMELHLIHYSYGVNSTEKGDLSSESTVSRIRTEHFPLTLESARPSHTSQYLCASSPTGGTGELFFGEGSRLTVL.

The V call is TRBV2, the J call TRBJ1-3, with D tentatively TRBD1 (5 bases). Germline CDR1 is SNHLY and CDR2 is FYNNEI. Trimming removed 7 bases from V and 4 bases from J, with 14 bases in between. This CDR3 is built from 14 residues. The CDR3 sequence: CASKRPGQGNTIYF. The CDR3 DNA reads TGTGCCAGCAAGAGACCAGGGCAAGGAAACACCATATATTTT.

The chain uses TRBV27 and TRBJ1-1, with TRBD1 identical over 9 bases. Unmatched junction bases numbered 10, after V lost 6 bases and J lost 5 bases. The CDR3 sequence is 15 residues long. CDR1 is MNHEY and CDR2 is SMNVEV in the germline V gene (reference sequence). CDR3 bases: TGTGCCAGCAGCGCAAACAGGGGGCGTTGGACTGAAGCTTTCTTT. This codes for CASSANRGRWTEAFF.

This rearrangement joins TRBV29-1 to TRBJ1-2; D might be TRBD1 (6 bases). This CDR3 has 12 residues. From germline, CDR1 is SQVTM and CDR2 ANQGSEA. Between the trimmed V and J ends, which lost 8 bases and 4 bases, there was a span of 14 bases. The CDR3 bases are TGCAGCACGAAGACAGGAACCTATGGCTACACCTTC. Amino acids: CSTKTGTYGYTF.

This clone was seen a single time. V is TRBV7-9 and J is TRBJ1-1, with TRBD1 matching over 9 bases. The V and J ends lost 6 bases and 4 bases, in that order; junction bases with no gene match: 6. This CDR3 spans 14 amino acids. The germline gives CDR1 SEHNR, CDR2 FQNEAQ (reference sequence). Here the CDR3 DNA reads TGTGCCAGCAGTCCCGGGACAGGGCTCACTGAAGCTTTCTTT. Its translation: CASSPGTGLTEAFF.

The rearrangement uses TRBV12-5 and TRBJ1-3, with 9 bases identical to TRBD1. Germline V lookup: CDR1 LGHNT, CDR2 FRNRAP. V dropped 5 bases and J dropped 1; count of bases not matched to a gene: 12. The CDR3 runs to 18 residues. CDR3 protein: CASGPYLPTGGSGNTIYF. The CDR3 DNA sequence: TGTGCTAGTGGTCCTTACCTCCCGACAGGGGGTTCTGGAAACACCATATATTTT. The whole variable domain, remainder taken from reference TRBV12-5 and TRBJ1-3, is DARVTQTPRHKVTEMGQEVTMRCQPILGHNTVFWYRQTMMQGLELLAYFRNRAPLDDSGMPKDRFSAEMPDATLATLKIQPSEPRDSAVYFCASGPYLPTGGSGNTIYFGEGSWLTVV.

The chain joins TRBV18 to TRBJ2-1; 9 bases map to TRBD2. This CDR3 spans 15 amino acids. After removal of 1 base from V and 6 bases from J, the junction contained 4 bases not matched to a gene. From germline, CDR1 is KGHSH and CDR2 LQKENI. This CDR3 reads CASSPLAGDLNEQFF. CDR3 coding DNA: TGTGCCAGCTCACCACTAGCGGGAGACCTCAATGAGCAGTTCTTC.

V is TRBV5-5 and J is TRBJ1-6; TRBD1 matches at 9 bases. J lost 7 bases, V lost 1 base, and 9 bases had no gene match. The length of the CDR3 is 17 residues. Germline-derived CDR1 and CDR2 are SGHKS and YYEKEE (reference sequence). The chain's CDR3 is CASSLSTQGAVNSPLHF. The CDR3 DNA follows: TGTGCCAGCAGCTTGTCCACACAGGGGGCAGTGAATTCACCCCTCCACTTT.

The chain employs TRBV29-1 and TRBJ1-1; D is unresolved. V lost 7 bases, J lost 1 base, and 19 bases lay in between. CDR1 is SQVTM and CDR2 is ANQGSEA in the germline V gene. This CDR3 contains 15 residues. The CDR3 DNA is TGCAGCGATGGGAGATACGGTGGTGCGAACACTGAAGCTTTCTTT. This encodes CSDGRYGGANTEAFF.

This clone was observed once. This chain links TRBV7-9 with TRBJ2-7, with D tentatively TRBD1 (5 bases). Trimming took off 4 bases at V and 2 bases at J, with 9 bases between the two ends. Germline V CDR1 and CDR2: SEHNR, FQNEAQ (reference sequence). This CDR3 has 13 residues. CDR3 nucleotide sequence: TGTGCCAGCAGCTACGACAGAACCTACGAGCAGTACTTC. It yields the protein CASSYDRTYEQYF.

This chain links TRBV7-8 with TRBJ1-2; D might be TRBD1 (5 bases). CDR3 size: 12 residues. From germline, CDR1 is SGHVS and CDR2 FQNEAQ. With 1 base removed from V and 14 bases from J, the gap between germline ends came to 14 bases. The CDR3 DNA follows: TGTGCCAGCAGCTTAGGGGACGGGGGGATTACCTTC. Protein: CASSLGDGGITF.

J is TRBJ1-3 and V is TRBV6-1, with D maybe TRBD1 (5 bases). Germline V CDR1 and CDR2: MNHNS, SASEGT. Between the trimmed V and J ends, which lost 2 bases and 0 bases, there was a span of 11 bases. The CDR3 loop spans 16 amino acids. The CDR3 sequence: CASSEWGRNSGNTIYF. CDR3 nucleotides: TGTGCCAGCAGTGAATGGGGCAGGAACTCTGGAAACACCATATATTTT.

The chain has TRBV9 and TRBJ1-3; 8 nucleotides align to TRBD1. The length of the CDR3 is 17 residues. The germline CDR1 and CDR2 sequences are SGDLS and YYNGEE. Germline trimming cut 4 bases from V and 0 bases from J; bases unmatched to any gene: 9. CDR3 in amino acids: CASSLRQGRYSGNTIYF. Here the CDR3 DNA reads TGTGCCAGCAGCCTTCGACAGGGGCGATACTCTGGAAACACCATATATTTT.

The J gene is TRBJ2-7, the V gene TRBV20-1; D is uncertain. The V end was cut by 6 bases, the J end by 1 base, with 7 bases between. CDR1 DFQATT and CDR2 SNEGSKA come from the germline V gene (reference sequence). The CDR3 length is 11 residues. The CDR3 nucleotides are TGCAGTGCCCCTACTTCCTACGAGCAGTACTTC. Translation gives CSAPTSYEQYF.

The rearrangement joins TRBV5-4 to TRBJ2-3, with 7 bases fitting TRBD1. Germline V CDR1 and CDR2: SGHNT, YYREEE (reference sequence). V lost 4 bases, J lost 2 bases, and 7 bases stayed unmatched. The length of the CDR3 is 15 residues. CDR3 nucleotides: TGTGCCAGCAGCCCGACAGGGCAAAACACAGATACGCAGTATTTT. It is translated as CASSPTGQNTDTQYF.